This TCR beta chain was sequenced for a study of cytomegalovirus exposure and HLA in healthy donors. Study conclusions and caveats: In a later analysis, HLA-associated beta chains showed higher expansion and lower generation probabilities than comparable chains. Presence/absence comparisons presumed near-even sequencing depth among donors. Accurate HLA-A and HLA-B prediction from TCR beta sequences was reported for most subjects. A later analysis linked a missense DCLRE1C variant to TCR beta V- and J-gene trimming.

The PCR employed 60 Vbeta primers together with 13 Jbeta primers. The protocol was immunoSEQ multiplex PCR, while the TCRdb copy is restricted to in-frame clones and leaves out a portion. The sample includes about 150,000 clones, 82% of them seen just once. Germline V lookup: CDR1 ENHRY, CDR2 SYGVKD. V lost 2 bases to trimming and J lost 5 bases; unmatched junction nucleotides: 10. CDR3 size: 17 residues. With respect to this clone: The antigen is unknown.

The V and J genes are TRBV10-3 and TRBJ2-3; 10 bases agree with TRBD2. The sample consisted of PBMCs. The origin of this receptor is a woman aged 50 to 60 in good health and CMV-seropositive. DNA of the CDR3: TGTGCCATCAGTGAGAAAGGGCTAGCGGGGGCTCGAGATACGCAGTATTTT. It specifies CAISEKGLAGARDTQYF.